This TCR beta chain derives from a study of shared clonotypes between healthy human individuals. Across the whole study: The cohort comprised a couple of women and a few men. Their ages spanned 18 to 49 years. Whole-study findings and limits: A reduction in generation probabilities was seen for non-shared clonotypes relative to those shared by all four donors. Shared across four donors were around 5% of the naive CD4 clonotypes. It was expected that sequencing depth would affect clonotype sharing among donors.

TCRdb's table, derived via immunoSEQ multiplex PCR, lists solely in-frame clones and lacks some. The sample lists roughly 890,000 clones, 90% to 95% occurring once. The CDR3 sequence is 16 residues long. The germline V and J ends were trimmed by 4 bases and 2 bases, with 15 bases remaining between them. Germline CDR1 reads SGHRS; CDR2 reads YFSETQ. A single count supports this clone. Its target is not known. The naive CD8 fraction comprised CD45RO-negative cells positively selected for CCR7 and excluded terminally differentiated effector memory CD45RA+ cells. The chain couples TRBV5-1 to TRBJ2-2; D is undetermined. Sample: naive CD8+ T cells sorted from blood. The source is a man aged 25 to 45 in good health. The CDR3 loop is CASSPLISSNTGELFF. The CDR3 nucleotides are TGCGCCAGCAGCCCCCTCATAAGCAGCAACACCGGGGAGCTGTTTTTT.